This T cell receptor (beta chain) is drawn from a study of vaccination and CD4 T cells after COVID-19. The Oncomine TCR Beta short-read assay was applied to DNA of cultured CD4+ T cells. TCRdb reprocessed the PCR reads with MiXCR, giving one entry per CDR3 protein. Of about 23,000 distinct CDR3 sequences listed, approximately 59% were seen once; the top ten hold around 3%. Trimming took off 1 base at V and 8 bases at J, with 14 bases between the two ends. This CDR3 spans 14 amino acids. The germline V gene has CDR1 MNHEY and CDR2 SVGAGI. Treatment indicated: approximately 9-day PBMC culture with coronavirus spike peptide pools or control peptides (ViraFEST assay). In the case of this clonotype: Its antigen is still unknown.

J is TRBJ1-1 and V is TRBV6-5; D gene uncertain. The material sequenced was CD4+ T cells from blood, cultured in vitro. This receptor was obtained from a human donor who had recovered from COVID-19. The CDR3 DNA is TGTGCCAGCAGTTACTTAGACGGAGGTGCCGAAGCTTTCTTT. Translating it yields CASSYLDGGAEAFF.